The TCR beta chain under discussion was sequenced for a study of molecular identifiers for immune sequencing clone quantification. As for the study in general: Replicate RNA from around 20,000 or 100,000 naive CD8 T cells formed five aliquots; four were sequenced.

With respect to this clonotype: Antigen unknown.

TCRdb re-analysed the PCR reads in MiXCR, keeping a single row per CDR3 protein. The sample yields 460,000 or so distinct CDR3 sequences, about a quarter seen once. Study-wide results and limits: For effector cells, clones above 20 RNA copies held over 97% of molecules; for naive cells, under 1%.

Unmatched junction bases numbered 13, after V lost 0 bases and J lost 5 bases. Germline V gene data show CDR1 as LGHNA and CDR2 as YSLEER. CDR3 size: 18 residues. Naive CD8 libraries were made from approximately 20,000 to 1,000,000 sorted cells, and they used 10%, 30% or 50% RNA. The sequence was obtained from a human donor in good health. Some libraries in this study had Jurkat cell RNA spiked in. The sequenced sample consisted of naive CD8+ T cells from blood, with Jurkat cell RNA spiked in. Specified subset: FACS-sorted CD8+CD4-CCR7+CD45RA+ naive T cells. The chain employs TRBV4-3 and TRBJ2-5, with 9 bases that match TRBD2. The CDR3 loop reads CASSQDCRLLAGYETQYF. The CDR3 nucleotides are TGCGCCAGCAGCCAAGATTGCCGGTTGCTAGCGGGGTACGAGACCCAGTACTTC.